Sequencing of this T cell receptor beta chain was carried out in a study of CD8+CD57+ T cells in acquired aplastic anemia. The study's findings and limits: Patients and healthy controls showed no significant CD8+ Simpson's diversity difference.

Profiling of TCR beta VDJ combinations and CDR3 sequences used genomic DNA as template. TCRdb re-analysed the reads in MiXCR, keeping a single row per CDR3 protein. The sample consists of roughly 170,000 distinct CDR3 sequences, 48% of them appearing once. In regard to this clonotype: Its cognate antigen is unknown.

Individuals selected for sequencing had exhibited CD8+CD57+ cell expansion on flow cytometry. The V end was cut by 7 bases, the J end by 1 base, with 10 bases between. CDR1 and CDR2 from the germline V gene are SQVTM and ANQGSEA. There are 12 residues in the CDR3. The TCR comes from a human donor with aplastic anemia. This sequence joins TRBV29-1 and TRBJ2-5; no firm D call. The sequenced sample consisted of sorted CD4+, CD8+, or CD8+CD57+ T cells (not recorded which) from PBMCs. CDR3 DNA: TGCAGCGCCAAACCGTCCCAAGAGACCCAGTACTTC. Protein product: CSAKPSQETQYF.